Listed below are T cell receptor beta chains from one sample, sequenced in a study of blood T cell repertoires in COVID-19. Assay: immunoSEQ multiplex PCR; the TCRdb copy retains only in-frame clones and omits some. This table has roughly 220,000 clones, approximately 84% appearing once. The sequenced sample was PBMCs or T cells enriched from blood (not recorded which). These receptors all come from a man aged 35 to 55 who had recovered from COVID-19. Each CDR3 is given with its conserved first and last residue. Each record gives: clone size, V gene, J gene, D gene, CDR3 DNA, CDR3 protein. The D gene is left open where the match is weak. Not every row has a clone size; where given, it reads once, few, many or a size class.

-	TRBV5-1	TRBJ2-2	-	TGCGCCAGCAGCTTGCAAACAGGGAGCACCGGGGAGCTGTTTTTT	CASSLQTGSTGELFF
-	TRBV2	TRBJ1-6	TRBD1	TGTGCCAGCACCAACAGGGGCTATAATTCACCCCTCCACTTT	CASTNRGYNSPLHF
once	TRBV7-9	TRBJ2-7	-	TGTGCCAGCAGCTCGGACAGGGAGGGCTACGAGCAGTACTTC	CASSSDREGYEQYF
few	TRBV13	TRBJ2-7	TRBD2	TGTGCCAGCAGCTCCAGGGCGGCGGGAGGGTCCTACGAGCAGTACTTC	CASSSRAAGGSYEQYF
-	TRBV7-6	TRBJ2-7	TRBD2	TGTGCCAGCAGCAGGGGGACTAGCGGGGGATACGAGCAGTACTTC	CASSRGTSGGYEQYF
-	TRBV2	TRBJ2-1	-	TGTGCCAGCAGTACGCCCGCTATCAATGAGCAGTTCTTC	CASSTPAINEQFF
-	TRBV19	TRBJ2-1	-	TGTGCCAGTAGCGACTATAACATGAACAATGAGCAGTTCTTC	CASSDYNMNNEQFF
-	TRBV7-9	TRBJ1-2	TRBD1	TGTGCCAGCAGCTTTGTGGGGACAGGGAGGAATGGCTACACCTTC	CASSFVGTGRNGYTF
-	TRBV5-4	TRBJ1-4	-	TGTGCCAGCAGCCTCTCTAAGGGGTCGAATGAAAAACTGTTTTTT	CASSLSKGSNEKLFF
-	TRBV5-1	TRBJ2-1	TRBD1	TGCGCCAGCAGCCCAGACCGTGGGACAGGGTTCTACAATGAGCAGTTCTTC	CASSPDRGTGFYNEQFF
few	TRBV28	TRBJ1-1	TRBD1	TGTGCCAGCAGTCCCCTCGGACAGGGCAGAACTGAAGCTTTCTTT	CASSPLGQGRTEAFF
-	TRBV7-9	TRBJ2-7	-	TGTGCCAGCAGCTTTTCGCAGGGGGGTGAGCAGTACTTC	CASSFSQGGEQYF
-	TRBV28	TRBJ1-2	-	TGTGCCAGCAGTTTACAGCCGGGTTCTGGCTACACCTTC	CASSLQPGSGYTF
-	TRBV27	TRBJ2-7	TRBD2	TGTGCCAGCAGTAGGACTAGCGGGGGGGCGGGCTACGAGCAGTACTTC	CASSRTSGGAGYEQYF
once	TRBV28	TRBJ1-5	TRBD1	TGTGCCAGCAGCTCAGGGGGAAGCAATCAGCCCCAGCATTTT	CASSSGGSNQPQHF
-	TRBV28	TRBJ1-3	TRBD1	TGTGCCATTTACGACAGGGGGCTGTCTGGAAACACCATATATTTT	CAIYDRGLSGNTIYF
-	TRBV5-1	TRBJ1-4	-	TGCGCCAGCAGCTTGGGAGGGTTAGGTGAAAAACTGTTTTTT	CASSLGGLGEKLFF
once	TRBV18	TRBJ1-6	TRBD1	TGTGCCAGCTCACCAGGACAGGCGTCGGGGGTTATTTCACCCCTCCACTTT	CASSPGQASGVISPLHF
-	TRBV18	TRBJ1-1	-	TGTGCCAGCTCACAGACAGATTCCAACACTGAAGCTTTCTTT	CASSQTDSNTEAFF
-	TRBV3-1/TRBV3-2	TRBJ2-3	-	TGTGCCAGCAGCCTTAGAGGAGGGAGGACAGATACGCAGTATTTT	CASSLRGGRTDTQYF
-	TRBV5-8	TRBJ1-1	TRBD1	TGTGCCAGCAGCACGGACGGGACAGGGCATACTGAAGCTTTCTTT	CASSTDGTGHTEAFF
-	TRBV15	TRBJ1-5	-	TGTGCCACCAGCAGAGGTTATGATCAGCCCCAGCATTTT	CATSRGYDQPQHF
-	TRBV7-2	TRBJ2-1	TRBD2	TGTGCCAGCAGCTTATCACTAGCGGGTAACAATGAGCAGTTCTTC	CASSLSLAGNNEQFF
-	TRBV9	TRBJ1-5	-	TGTGCCAGCAGCGCGGGGGGAGGGGCGAAGCAGCCCCAGCATTTT	CASSAGGGAKQPQHF
once	TRBV19	TRBJ1-1	-	TGTGCCAGTAGTCGGACACCCAACACTGAAGCTTTCTTT	CASSRTPNTEAFF
once	TRBV28	TRBJ1-2	-	TGTGCCAGCAGTTACCCCGGGGACTACTATGGCTACACCTTC	CASSYPGDYYGYTF
-	TRBV18	TRBJ2-1	TRBD2	TGTGCCAGCTCACTACTAGCGCCCAATGAGCAGTTCTTC	CASSLLAPNEQFF
-	TRBV9	TRBJ1-3	-	TGTGCCAGCAGCGTTTCGGGAGTATCTGGAAACACCATATATTTT	CASSVSGVSGNTIYF
-	TRBV5-5	TRBJ1-1	-	TGTGCCAGCAGCTTGGGATCAGGGGTTGGTGAAGCTTTCTTT	CASSLGSGVGEAFF
-	TRBV4-1	TRBJ2-7	-	TGCGCCAGCAGCCAGGTCGGATGGCCCGGGGAGCAGTACTTC	CASSQVGWPGEQYF
once	TRBV14	TRBJ2-7	TRBD1	TGTGCCAGCAGCCTTTTAGGACAGGGGAAGTACGAGCAGTACTTC	CASSLLGQGKYEQYF
-	TRBV23-1	TRBJ2-7	TRBD1	TGCGCCAGCAGTCAATCCGGGACAGGGGGTGTCAGGGACGAGCAGTACTTC	CASSQSGTGGVRDEQYF
many	TRBV3-1/TRBV3-2	TRBJ1-1	TRBD1	TGTGCCAGCAGCCCCTTCAGGGGGATGCGAGCTTTCTTT	CASSPFRGMRAFF
-	TRBV28	TRBJ1-2	-	TGTGCCAGCAGGTCCCGTGGAGCTTATGGCTACACCTTC	CASRSRGAYGYTF
once	TRBV2	TRBJ2-1	TRBD2	TGTGCCAGCAGTCCCTCACTAGCGGGGGTAGGGGAGCAGTTCTTC	CASSPSLAGVGEQFF
-	TRBV6-1	TRBJ1-2	-	TGTGCCAGCAGTGAGGCGCTACAGGGCTACACCTTC	CASSEALQGYTF
-	TRBV5-6	TRBJ2-1	-	TGTGCCAGCAGCTTGGGAGGGAATTTAAATGAGCAGTTCTTC	CASSLGGNLNEQFF
-	TRBV7-3	TRBJ2-1	-	TGTGCCAGCAGCTCTGAAGCGGCGAATAGTATGGATGAGCAGTTCTTC	CASSSEAANSMDEQFF
few	TRBV7-3	TRBJ2-7	TRBD2	TGTGCCAGCAGCCCGGGAGGGGGGTACGAGCAGTACTTC	CASSPGGGYEQYF
-	TRBV4-2	TRBJ1-1	-	TGTGCCAGCAGGGTGGTCTCAGGGGCGTACACTGAAGCTTTCTTT	CASRVVSGAYTEAFF
-	TRBV7-2	TRBJ2-1	-	TGTGCCAGCAGCTTTTCGAGGGCTAACAATGAGCAGTTCTTC	CASSFSRANNEQFF
-	TRBV9	TRBJ2-5	TRBD2	TGTGCCAGCAGCCTTAGCGGGGGGGGTTCAGAGACCCAGTACTTC	CASSLSGGGSETQYF
-	TRBV6-5	TRBJ1-2	-	TGTGCCAGCAGCACCGGGACACCAACCGGCTACACCTTC	CASSTGTPTGYTF